The next 32 T cell receptor beta chains were all read from a single sample in a study of regulatory T cells in long-lasting Graves disease. Time point in this sample: newly diagnosed GD, antithyroid drugs for less than 3 months. PBMCs were the source of the RNA used for TCR sequencing. Arm-PCR of CDR3 regions and iRepertoire HTBI primers were used to build TCR beta libraries. TCRdb re-called the multiplex PCR reads with MiXCR, one entry per CDR3 protein. The sample shows under 500,000 distinct CDR3 sequences, roughly 15% of them seen only once. These same records also appear under a second study, on T cells in Graves' hyperthyroidism and ophthalmopathy.

The sample here was peripheral blood mononuclear cells (PBMCs), taken at new diagnosis, from a patient treated with antithyroid drugs. The receptors come from a woman aged 25 to 45 with Graves disease.

The chain links TRBV7-2 to TRBJ1-1; D uncertain. This CDR3 has 16 amino acids. Germline lookup yields CDR1 SGHTA and CDR2 FQGNSA. Trimming pared 0 bases from V and 1 base from J, leaving 12 bases between. The CDR3 reads CASSLAPLTQNTEAFF. The CDR3 bases are TGTGCCAGCAGCTTAGCACCACTTACACAGAACACTGAAGCTTTCTTT.

This chain links TRBV27 with TRBJ1-2; the match to TRBD1 covers 9 bases. There are 16 residues in the CDR3. The V segment lost 5 bases and the J segment 3 bases; nucleotides outside the gene matches: 10. Germline CDR1 MNHEY, CDR2 SMNVEV (reference sequence). CDR3 nucleotides: TGTGCCAGCAGTCTGCGGACAGGGGCGATTTACTATGGCTACACCTTC. This translates into CASSLRTGAIYYGYTF.

The rearrangement joins TRBV7-8 to TRBJ1-2; 7 bases fit TRBD1. Losses at the gene ends were 5 bases for V and 4 bases for J; bases not matched to a gene: 7. The CDR3 length is 14 residues. Germline CDR1 and CDR2: SGHVS and FQNEAQ. The CDR3 DNA follows: TGTGCCAGCAGCCCCGGACAGGAGTCCTATGGCTACACCTTC. Protein: CASSPGQESYGYTF.

In this sample, this clonotype turned up many times. J is TRBJ2-7 and V is TRBV7-2; weak D call: TRBD2 (5 bases). The CDR3 length is 13 residues. Trimming stripped 1 base from V and 7 bases from J, with 11 bases between. Germline assignment: CDR1 SGHTA and CDR2 FQGNSA. The CDR3 region has the DNA TGTGCCAGCAGCTTAGTCAGCGGCGAAGAGCAGTACTTC. Translated, it gives CASSLVSGEEQYF.

This clonotype was seen a handful of times. The chain uses TRBV29-1 and TRBJ1-2, with D possibly matching TRBD1 (5 bases). The germline CDR1 and CDR2 sequences are SQVTM and ANQGSEA. V was shortened by 4 bases and J by 7 bases, with 10 bases between the two germline ends. This CDR3 region has 11 residues. DNA for the CDR3: TGCAGCGTTGCGGGGGATGGTGGCTACACCTTC. This encodes CSVAGDGGYTF.

This clonotype has at least ten counts. The rearrangement links TRBV2 to TRBJ2-1, with unresolved D. CDR3 length equals 15 residues. V gave up 6 bases and J gave up 6 bases, with 18 bases separating them. Germline loops: CDR1 SNHLY, CDR2 FYNNEI. This CDR3 is CASSPLGEVGNEQFF. In nucleotides, the CDR3 is TGTGCCAGCAGCCCCCTCGGCGAGGTGGGCAATGAGCAGTTCTTC.

This clonotype was detected many times. The chain links TRBV11-2 to TRBJ2-1, with D unclear. This CDR3 spans 11 amino acids. Trimming left V 5 bases short and J 10 bases short, with 9 bases between. The V gene's germline CDR1 is SGHAT and CDR2 FQNNGV. The CDR3 loop is CASSANTEQFF. CDR3 nucleotides: TGTGCCAGCAGCGCAAATACCGAGCAGTTCTTC.

This rearrangement joins TRBV5-8 to TRBJ2-1, with 12 bases aligning to TRBD2. Per germline, CDR1 SGHTS and CDR2 YDEGEE. The V segment lost 0 bases and the J segment 7 bases; nucleotides outside the gene matches: 5. The CDR3 is 16 amino acids. The CDR3 here is CASSLVLAGGLNEQFF. CDR3 sequence (DNA): TGTGCCAGCAGCTTGGTGCTAGCGGGAGGGTTAAATGAGCAGTTCTTC.

This clonotype turned up a few times. This chain uses TRBV5-1 with TRBJ1-1, with TRBD1 matching over 8 bases. Germline V gene data show CDR1 as SGHRS and CDR2 as YFSETQ. Trimming cost V 2 bases and J 4 bases; bases outside gene matches: 7. The length of the CDR3 is 15 residues. The CDR3 DNA reads as TGCGCCAGCAGCTTATTACGACAGGGGAGCACTGAAGCTTTCTTT. Residues: CASSLLRQGSTEAFF.

This clonotype was seen at least ten times. The chain links TRBV28 to TRBJ1-2; 10 bases match TRBD1. Germline-derived CDR1 and CDR2 are MDHEN and SYDVKM. V lost 4 bases to trimming and J lost 5 bases; unmatched junction nucleotides: 7. This CDR3 contains 15 residues. CDR3 in DNA: TGTGCCAGCAGTTATACCGGGGGACAGGGGTATGGCTACACCTTC. Its protein is CASSYTGGQGYGYTF.

This clonotype was seen repeatedly, ten times or more. The chain joins TRBV3-1 to TRBJ2-7; 9 bases are a match to TRBD2. J was trimmed by 2 bases and V by 5 bases; bases with no gene match: 10. CDR3 size: 16 residues. CDR1 is LGHDT and CDR2 is YNNKEL in the germline V gene (reference sequence). CDR3 loop: CASSNPGLAGPYEQYF. As DNA, the CDR3 is TGTGCCAGCAGCAATCCAGGGCTAGCGGGACCCTACGAGCAGTACTTC.

In this sample, this clonotype turned up many times. J is TRBJ2-3 and V is TRBV27; 7 positions match TRBD2. Germline V gene data show CDR1 as MNHEY and CDR2 as SMNVEV (reference sequence). The J segment lost 2 bases and the V segment lost 5 bases, leaving 4 bases of the junction unmatched. The CDR3 contains 14 residues. The CDR3 spells CASSLAVPTDTQYF. DNA of the CDR3: TGTGCCAGCAGTCTAGCGGTCCCCACAGATACGCAGTATTTT.

This clonotype was picked up many times. The chain joins TRBV18 to TRBJ1-1; D possibly corresponds to TRBD1 (6 bases). V was pared by 6 bases and J by 1 base, with 12 bases between. The CDR3 totals 14 residues. Germline V CDR1 and CDR2: KGHSH, LQKENI. For the CDR3, the DNA is TGTGCCAGCTCCCCTGGACAGCCGAACACTGAAGCTTTCTTT. This sequence encodes CASSPGQPNTEAFF.

The table lists this clonotype with a few counts. The chain recombines TRBV27 with TRBJ2-1; TRBD2 aligns across 11 bases. In germline, CDR1 is MNHEY, CDR2 SMNVEV (reference sequence). The CDR3 consists of 15 residues. Trimming cost V 7 bases and J 7 bases; bases outside gene matches: 9. The CDR3 DNA reads as TGTGCCAGCAATGGAAGGGCTAGCGGGAGGAATGAGCAGTTCTTC. Amino acid sequence: CASNGRASGRNEQFF.

In regard to this clonotype: A much larger clonotype is one base distant, so this may be a read error. J is TRBJ2-7 and V is TRBV6-1; TRBD1 aligns across 10 bases. There are 15 residues in the CDR3. The germline gives CDR1 MNHNS, CDR2 SASEGT. Unmatched junction bases numbered 9, after V lost 4 bases and J lost 6 bases. CDR3 in DNA: TGTGCCAGCAGTGTCCGGGACAGGGGAATCGGCGAGCAGTACTTC. Residues: CASSVRDRGIGEQYF.

The chain is built from TRBV7-9 and TRBJ1-2; D might be TRBD1 (5 bases). CDR3 size: 14 residues. Germline V lookup: CDR1 SEHNR, CDR2 FQNEAQ (reference sequence). The V and J ends lost 6 bases and 2 bases respectively, with 13 bases between them. The CDR3 here is CASRGTFGNYGYTF. In DNA form, the CDR3 reads TGTGCCAGCAGGGGGACTTTTGGGAACTATGGCTACACCTTC.

To note about this clonotype: A much larger clone lies one base from this, so it may be a read error. V gene TRBV5-1 combines with J gene TRBJ2-7; D uncertain. Germline loops: CDR1 SGHRS, CDR2 YFSETQ. With 6 bases removed from V and 6 bases from J, the gap between germline ends came to 10 bases. The CDR3 runs 11 residues. CDR3 protein: CASIEGREQYF. The CDR3, as DNA: TGCGCCAGCATCGAAGGTCGCGAGCAGTACTTC.

This clonotype was seen repeatedly, ten times or more. This sequence joins TRBV20-1 and TRBJ2-3, with 8 bases identical to TRBD2. This CDR3 region has 15 residues. The J segment lost 4 bases and the V segment lost 3 bases, leaving 9 bases of the junction unmatched. Germline lookup yields CDR1 DFQATT and CDR2 SNEGSKA (reference sequence). The CDR3 loop is CSARGQRESADTQYF. CDR3 in DNA: TGCAGTGCTAGGGGCCAGCGGGAGTCGGCAGATACGCAGTATTTT.

The sample holds a few counts of this clonotype. This chain uses TRBV19 with TRBJ2-1; 7 bases map to TRBD1. V lost 3 bases, J lost 6 bases, and 8 bases stayed unmatched. The CDR3 contains 15 residues. Per germline, CDR1 LNHDA and CDR2 SQIVND (reference sequence). DNA for the CDR3: TGTGCCAGTAGTATCTCGAGACAGGGTCTCAATGAGCAGTTCTTC. It yields the protein CASSISRQGLNEQFF.

This clonotype appeared many times. This chain connects TRBV2 to TRBJ2-3, with TRBD2 matching over 10 bases. J lost 1 base, V lost 8 bases, and 6 bases had no gene match. The CDR3 contains 15 residues. Germline values: CDR1 SNHLY, CDR2 FYNNEI. The CDR3 sequence: CASPGGLAGTDTQYF. CDR3 nucleotide sequence: TGTGCCAGCCCCGGAGGACTAGCGGGCACAGATACGCAGTATTTT.

In this sample, this clonotype turned up a few times. This may arise from a read error, as a much more abundant clone is one base away. The CDR3, as DNA: TGCGGTGCTCCCCGTGTGATAGCGGGACTAACAACCTACAATGAGCAGTTCTTC. This translates into CGAPRVIAGLTTYNEQFF. The chain carries TRBV20-1 and TRBJ2-1, with TRBD2 identical over 8 bases. CDR3 length equals 18 residues. In germline, CDR1 is DFQATT, CDR2 SNEGSKA (reference sequence).

This clonotype was counted many times. V and J are TRBV29-1 and TRBJ1-2, with 8 nucleotides matching TRBD1. The germline CDR1 and CDR2 sequences are SQVTM and ANQGSEA. This CDR3 spans 12 amino acids. Trimming took 6 bases from V and 4 from J; bases not matched to a gene: 4. The CDR3 sequence: CSVAQGGYGYTF. CDR3 coding DNA: TGCAGCGTCGCACAGGGGGGCTATGGCTACACCTTC.

V usage is TRBV10-3 and J usage is TRBJ1-3; D uncertain. Trimming cost V 2 bases and J 1 base, with 6 bases left between them. From germline, CDR1 is ENHRY and CDR2 SYGVKD. CDR3 length equals 14 residues. In DNA, the CDR3 is TGTGCCATCAGTGAGGTAGGGTCTGGAAACACCATATATTTT. It encodes CAISEVGSGNTIYF.

This clonotype was seen ten or more times. The chain links TRBV12-3 or TRBV12-4 to TRBJ2-1, with 10 nucleotides matching TRBD2. With 7 bases clipped from V and 1 base from J, the junction kept 16 bases outside the gene matches. The CDR3 loop spans 19 amino acids. CDR3 sequence (DNA): TGTGCCAGCAACAGAGGGGGGCTAGCGGGAGTTATATCCTACAATGAGCAGTTCTTC. This encodes CASNRGGLAGVISYNEQFF.

This clonotype has at least ten counts. V gene TRBV3-1 combines with J gene TRBJ1-5; D is undetermined. V was cut by 2 bases and J by 4 bases, with 6 bases left in between. Germline-derived CDR1 and CDR2 are LGHDT and YNNKEL (reference sequence). The CDR3 is 13 residues long. The DNA of the CDR3 is TGTGCCAGCAGCCAAAACGCGAATCAGCCCCAGCATTTT. It specifies CASSQNANQPQHF. Together with reference TRBV3-1 and TRBJ1-5, the CDR3 gives the full variable domain: DTAVSQTPKYLVTQMGNDKSIKCEQNLGHDTMYWYKQDSKKFLKIMFSYNNKELIINETVPNRFSPKSPDKAHLNLHINSLELGDSAVYFCASSQNANQPQHFGDGTRLSIL.

A few counts support this clonotype. This chain joins TRBV9 and TRBJ1-2, with 9 bases fitting TRBD1. Trimming took 4 bases from V and 3 from J; bases not matched to a gene: 10. Per the germline V gene, CDR1 is SGDLS and CDR2 is YYNGEE. CDR3 length: 16 residues. CDR3 coding DNA: TGTGCCAGCAGCCCCGGGACAGGGAGTAGTCACTATGGCTACACCTTC. Translation gives CASSPGTGSSHYGYTF.

This clonotype was seen at least ten times. The chain uses TRBV7-9 and TRBJ1-1; D gene unclear. V was shortened by 5 bases and J by 8 bases, with 15 bases between the two germline ends. The CDR3 is 13 amino acids. Germline loops: CDR1 SEHNR, CDR2 FQNEAQ (reference sequence). The CDR3 loop reads CASSPIVKVEAFF. The CDR3 DNA follows: TGTGCCAGCAGCCCCATAGTGAAGGTAGAAGCTTTCTTT.

The chain links TRBV19 to TRBJ2-5; the D gene could be TRBD1 or TRBD2 (5 bases each). Trimming removed 10 bases from V and 1 base from J, with 10 bases in between. Germline V gives CDR1 LNHDA, CDR2 SQIVND (reference sequence). The CDR3 spans 12 residues. CDR3 sequence reads: CATRDRQETQYF. CDR3 nucleotide sequence: TGTGCCACCCGGGACCGCCAAGAGACCCAGTACTTC.

This clonotype has at least ten counts. This chain uses TRBV20-1 with TRBJ2-1, with 10 bases lining up with TRBD1. Germline V lookup: CDR1 DFQATT, CDR2 SNEGSKA (reference sequence). CDR3 length: 15 residues. After removal of 3 bases from V and 6 bases from J, the junction contained 8 bases not matched to a gene. The CDR3 nucleotides read TGCAGTGCTAGTCCCGGGACAGGGGATTCCAATGAGCAGTTCTTC. Translation: CSASPGTGDSNEQFF.

V usage is TRBV27 and J usage is TRBJ2-5, with D possibly TRBD2 on 5 matching bases. The CDR3 is made up of 11 amino acids. Germline V gives CDR1 MNHEY, CDR2 SMNVEV (reference sequence). Trimming removed 8 bases at V and 5 bases at J, with 9 bases between. CDR3 protein: CASGSWETQYF. The CDR3 region has the DNA TGTGCCAGCGGGAGTTGGGAGACCCAGTACTTC.

In its sample, this clonotype was seen many times. The rearrangement uses TRBV5-1 and TRBJ2-7; D is possibly TRBD2 (5 bases). The CDR3 has 13 amino acids. Germline loops: CDR1 SGHRS, CDR2 YFSETQ. V lost 0 bases, J lost 6 bases, and 10 bases lay in between. Here the CDR3 DNA reads TGCGCCAGCAGCTTGGTTACGGGAAGCGAGCAGTACTTC. Protein product: CASSLVTGSEQYF.

This clonotype was found many times. The chain links TRBV6-4 to TRBJ2-2; D ambiguous. The CDR3 consists of 14 residues. CDR1 and CDR2 (germline): MRHNA, SNTAGT. Trimming removed 0 bases at V and 2 bases at J, with 4 bases between. CDR3 sequence: CASSDSFNTGELFF. CDR3 coding DNA: TGTGCCAGCAGTGACTCGTTCAACACCGGGGAGCTGTTTTTT.